The rows below give T cell receptor beta chains drawn from one sample of a study of a mutant IDH1 vaccine in newly diagnosed glioma. These receptors' targets are unknown. The repertoire was sequenced with immunoSEQ multiplex PCR; TCRdb's copy has only in-frame clones and lacks some. Among 30,000 to 40,000 clones listed, more than 80% were seen once. The starting material was PBMCs, obtained from a glioma patient whose treatment included an IDH1 peptide vaccine. All receptors come from a woman in her thirties or forties with glioma. Both conserved end residues are part of each CDR3. Each record gives: J gene, V gene, D gene, clone size, CDR3 DNA, CDR3 protein. D genes are given only for firm matches. Expanded clones get a size class; other rows say once, few or many, or leave the size out.

j_call: TRBJ1-1
v_call: TRBV14
d_call: NA
clone_size: NA
cdr3_nt: TGTGCCAGCAGCCAAGATCTTCAGCGTTTGAGCACTGAAGCTTTCTTT
cdr3_aa: CASSQDLQRLSTEAFF

j_call: TRBJ2-7
v_call: TRBV5-4
d_call: NA
clone_size: NA
cdr3_nt: TGTGCCAGCAGCCCTGCACGACAGCCCTACGAGCAGTACTTC
cdr3_aa: CASSPARQPYEQYF

j_call: TRBJ1-5
v_call: TRBV5-1
d_call: TRBD1
clone_size: NA
cdr3_nt: TGCGCCAGCAGTATAGGGGGCCTCAATCAGCCCCAGCATTTT
cdr3_aa: CASSIGGLNQPQHF

j_call: TRBJ1-2
v_call: TRBV6-5
d_call: NA
clone_size: NA
cdr3_nt: TGTGCCAGCAGAGGGGATTTCTATGGCTACACCTTC
cdr3_aa: CASRGDFYGYTF

j_call: TRBJ2-7
v_call: TRBV30
d_call: NA
clone_size: NA
cdr3_nt: TGTGCCTGGGGGCCTCGGAGGGTGCCCTACGAGCAGTACTTC
cdr3_aa: CAWGPRRVPYEQYF

j_call: TRBJ1-1
v_call: TRBV5-6
d_call: NA
clone_size: NA
cdr3_nt: TGTGCCAGCAGCCTCACAGTGAACACTGAAGCTTTCTTT
cdr3_aa: CASSLTVNTEAFF

j_call: TRBJ2-7
v_call: TRBV5-1
d_call: TRBD1
clone_size: NA
cdr3_nt: TGCGCCAGCAGCCAAAGGACAGGGGGCGCTAGGAACTACGAGCAGTACTTC
cdr3_aa: CASSQRTGGARNYEQYF

j_call: TRBJ1-2
v_call: TRBV5-8
d_call: NA
clone_size: NA
cdr3_nt: TGTGCCAGCAGCGGCAGGGACGTGTTAAATTCCTATGGCTACACCTTC
cdr3_aa: CASSGRDVLNSYGYTF

j_call: TRBJ2-7
v_call: TRBV30
d_call: TRBD2
clone_size: NA
cdr3_nt: TGTGCCTGGCGGACTAGCGGGACTTACGAGCAGTACTTC
cdr3_aa: CAWRTSGTYEQYF

j_call: TRBJ2-7
v_call: TRBV29-1
d_call: NA
clone_size: NA
cdr3_nt: TGCAGCGTTGCGGACTACGAGCAGTACTTC
cdr3_aa: CSVADYEQYF

j_call: TRBJ2-7
v_call: TRBV6-1
d_call: TRBD1
clone_size: NA
cdr3_nt: TGTGCCAGCAGTGAAAAAATAGGGACAGGGGGCTCCTACGAGCAGTACTTC
cdr3_aa: CASSEKIGTGGSYEQYF

j_call: TRBJ1-2
v_call: TRBV27
d_call: NA
clone_size: NA
cdr3_nt: TGTGCCAGCAAAAGTCCCATTTATGGCTACACCTTC
cdr3_aa: CASKSPIYGYTF

j_call: TRBJ1-4
v_call: TRBV5-1
d_call: NA
clone_size: NA
cdr3_nt: TGCGCCAGCAGCGAGGGGACGGCACCCGCCGCCGATGAAAAACTGTTTTTT
cdr3_aa: CASSEGTAPAADEKLFF

j_call: TRBJ2-1
v_call: TRBV2
d_call: NA
clone_size: few
cdr3_nt: TGTGCCAGCAGGCTATCCGGGCCCCAAGGCAATGAGCAGTTCTTC
cdr3_aa: CASRLSGPQGNEQFF

j_call: TRBJ2-5
v_call: TRBV5-4
d_call: TRBD1
clone_size: NA
cdr3_nt: TGTGCCAGCAGCTTGGGGTTTCGGACAGGGGGCATAGAGACCCAGTACTTC
cdr3_aa: CASSLGFRTGGIETQYF

j_call: TRBJ1-2
v_call: TRBV30
d_call: NA
clone_size: NA
cdr3_nt: TGTGCCTGGAGTCGGGGTTACTATGGCTACACCTTC
cdr3_aa: CAWSRGYYGYTF

j_call: TRBJ2-1
v_call: TRBV7-2
d_call: TRBD2
clone_size: NA
cdr3_nt: TGTGCCAGCAGCTTTAGCGGGGGGACCTACAATGAGCAGTTCTTC
cdr3_aa: CASSFSGGTYNEQFF

j_call: TRBJ2-2
v_call: TRBV6-5
d_call: TRBD1
clone_size: NA
cdr3_nt: TGTGCCAGCAGACCTCTTCCAGGGGGCACCGGGGAGCTGTTTTTT
cdr3_aa: CASRPLPGGTGELFF

j_call: TRBJ1-1
v_call: TRBV7-2
d_call: NA
clone_size: NA
cdr3_nt: TGTGCCAGCAGCCCAGGGTCGGCGAACACTGAAGCTTTCTTT
cdr3_aa: CASSPGSANTEAFF

j_call: TRBJ2-7
v_call: TRBV6-6
d_call: TRBD1
clone_size: NA
cdr3_nt: TGTGCCAGCAGTTACCGCCCACAGGGGGCGAGTGAGCAGTACTTC
cdr3_aa: CASSYRPQGASEQYF

j_call: TRBJ2-7
v_call: TRBV30
d_call: NA
clone_size: NA
cdr3_nt: TGTGCCTGGAGCCCAGGGGCAAGCTACGAGCAGTACTTC
cdr3_aa: CAWSPGASYEQYF

j_call: TRBJ2-1
v_call: TRBV5-4
d_call: TRBD2
clone_size: NA
cdr3_nt: TGTGCCAGCAGCTCCAAGTCGAGGGGACTAGCTTACAATGAGCAGTTCTTC
cdr3_aa: CASSSKSRGLAYNEQFF

j_call: TRBJ1-5
v_call: TRBV6-1
d_call: NA
clone_size: NA
cdr3_nt: TGTGCCAGCAGCAGGGAGCTCAATCAGCCCCAGCATTTT
cdr3_aa: CASSRELNQPQHF

j_call: TRBJ2-7
v_call: TRBV21-1
d_call: NA
clone_size: NA
cdr3_nt: TGTGCCAGCAGCATACTAGAGCAGTACTTC
cdr3_aa: CASSILEQYF

j_call: TRBJ1-1
v_call: TRBV30
d_call: NA
clone_size: NA
cdr3_nt: TGTGCCTGGAGTGCGGGCAGCAACACTGAAGCTTTCTTT
cdr3_aa: CAWSAGSNTEAFF

j_call: TRBJ2-7
v_call: TRBV6-1
d_call: NA
clone_size: NA
cdr3_nt: TGTGCCAGCAGTGAAGCAGGGTGGAGTTCAATCTACGAGCAGTACTTC
cdr3_aa: CASSEAGWSSIYEQYF

j_call: TRBJ1-1
v_call: TRBV2
d_call: NA
clone_size: NA
cdr3_nt: TGTGCCAGCAGTGGACAGTCGAACACTGAAGCTTTCTTT
cdr3_aa: CASSGQSNTEAFF

j_call: TRBJ1-1
v_call: TRBV27
d_call: NA
clone_size: NA
cdr3_nt: TGTGCCAGCAGTTCCGGGTTCATGCGAGGAGCGGCTTTCTTT
cdr3_aa: CASSSGFMRGAAFF